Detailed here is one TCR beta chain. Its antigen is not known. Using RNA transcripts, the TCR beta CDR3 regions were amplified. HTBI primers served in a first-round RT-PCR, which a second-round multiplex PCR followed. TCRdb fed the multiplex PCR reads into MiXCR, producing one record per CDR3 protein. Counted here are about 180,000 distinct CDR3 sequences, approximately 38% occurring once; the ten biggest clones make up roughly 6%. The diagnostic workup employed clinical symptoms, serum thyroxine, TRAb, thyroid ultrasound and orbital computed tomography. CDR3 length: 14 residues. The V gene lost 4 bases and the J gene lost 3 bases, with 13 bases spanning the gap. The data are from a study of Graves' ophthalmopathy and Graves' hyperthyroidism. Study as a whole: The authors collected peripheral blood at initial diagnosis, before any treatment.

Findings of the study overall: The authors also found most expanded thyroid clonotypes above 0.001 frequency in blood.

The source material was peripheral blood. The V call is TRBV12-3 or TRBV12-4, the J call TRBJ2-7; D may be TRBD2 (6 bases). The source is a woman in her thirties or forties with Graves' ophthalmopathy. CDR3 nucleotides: TGTGCCAGCAGTTCAAGACTAGGCAGCTACGAGCAGTACTTC. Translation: CASSSRLGSYEQYF.